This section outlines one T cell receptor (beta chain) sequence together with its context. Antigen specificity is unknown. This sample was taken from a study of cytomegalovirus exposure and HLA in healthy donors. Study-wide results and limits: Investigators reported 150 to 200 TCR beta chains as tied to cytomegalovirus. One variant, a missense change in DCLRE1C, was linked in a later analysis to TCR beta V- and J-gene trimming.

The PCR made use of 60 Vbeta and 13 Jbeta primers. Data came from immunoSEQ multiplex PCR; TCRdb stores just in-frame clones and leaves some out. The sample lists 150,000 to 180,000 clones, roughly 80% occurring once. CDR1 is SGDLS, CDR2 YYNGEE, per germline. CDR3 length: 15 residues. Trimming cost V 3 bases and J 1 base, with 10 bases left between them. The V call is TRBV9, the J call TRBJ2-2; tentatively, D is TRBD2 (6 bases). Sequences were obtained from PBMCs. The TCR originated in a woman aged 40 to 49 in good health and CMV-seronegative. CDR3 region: CASSGPGLNTGELFF. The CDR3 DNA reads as TGTGCCAGCAGCGGACCGGGACTGAACACCGGGGAGCTGTTTTTT.